This T cell receptor (beta chain) was sequenced during a study of T cell changes during pregnancy in multiple sclerosis. Repertoires were generated with immunoSEQ multiplex PCR, while TCRdb's copy carries only in-frame clones and drops some. The sample has more than 55,000 clones; just over 90% are singletons. The source is a female donor with multiple sclerosis, enrolled in a pregnancy study. Sequencing used peripheral blood, obtained in the second trimester of pregnancy.

The CDR3 nucleotides are TGTGCCAGCAGCCCCGACAGGGGATTGTATGGCTACACCTTC. This translates into CASSPDRGLYGYTF. J is TRBJ1-2 and V is TRBV7-6, with 8 bases that match TRBD1. Germline V lookup: CDR1 SGHVS, CDR2 FNYEAQ. The J segment lost 5 bases and the V segment lost 5 bases, leaving 7 bases of the junction unmatched. The CDR3 has 14 amino acids.